These T cell receptor beta chains were read from a single sample in a study of regulatory T cells in long-lasting Graves disease. TCRdb independently ran MiXCR on the multiplex PCR reads; one entry per CDR3 protein. The data hold a few hundred thousand distinct CDR3 sequences, with less than 30% observed a single time. The source was peripheral blood mononuclear cells (PBMCs), collected when the disease was refractory, from a patient treated with antithyroid drugs. The receptors come from a woman in her forties with Graves disease. Each CDR3 is given with its conserved first and last residue. The D gene is left open where the match is weak. The size field is filled for only some rows; it gives once, few, many or a size class.

>few|TRBJ2-7|TRBV5-4|NA
TGTGCCAGCACCAACAGGGACACATCCTACGAGCAGTACTTC
CASTNRDTSYEQYF
>many|TRBJ1-5|TRBV27|NA
TGTGCCAGCAGTTTATCGCGGCAGGCCAATCAGCCCCAGCATTTT
CASSLSRQANQPQHF
>many|TRBJ2-5|TRBV15|TRBD2
TGTGCCACCAGCAGAGATCCTCTAGCGGGAGGCCAAGAGACCCAGTACTTC
CATSRDPLAGGQETQYF
>once|TRBJ2-1|TRBV14|TRBD1
TGTGCCAGCAGCCAACCCAGGGACAGCTCCTACAATGAGCAGTTCTTC
CASSQPRDSSYNEQFF
>NA|TRBJ2-1|TRBV28|TRBD2
TGTGCCAGCAGTTTAACAGCGGGAGCGAGGTACAATGAGCAGTTCTTC
CASSLTAGARYNEQFF
>NA|TRBJ2-7|TRBV6-2/TRBV6-3|NA
TGTGCCAGCAGTTACCTGGCAGGGAACGAGCAGTACTTC
CASSYLAGNEQYF
>once|TRBJ2-7|TRBV6-2/TRBV6-3|TRBD1
TGTGCCAGCACGACGCCGGGACAGGGAGTTTACGAGCAGTACTTC
CASTTPGQGVYEQYF
>NA|TRBJ2-2|TRBV4-2|NA
TGTGCCAGCAGCCAAGATGAGGGAGCGGTCACCGGGGAGCTGTTTTTT
CASSQDEGAVTGELFF
>many|TRBJ2-7|TRBV5-1|TRBD1
TGTGCCAGCAGTTGGGACAGCTCCTACGAGCAGTACTTC
CASSWDSSYEQYF
>NA|TRBJ2-1|TRBV2|TRBD2
TGTGCCAGCAGTGAAGGCGGGAGACAGTTCTTC
CASSEGGRQFF
>few|TRBJ2-1|TRBV27|TRBD1
TGTGCCAGCAGTGCGACAGGGCTCTCCTACAATGAGCAGTTCTTC
CASSATGLSYNEQFF
>few|TRBJ1-5|TRBV28|TRBD1
TGTGCCAGCAGCAGGACAGGGCAGGGGAATCAGCCCCAGCATTTT
CASSRTGQGNQPQHF
>many|TRBJ1-6|TRBV6-1|NA
TGTGCCAGCAGGCGGGGACGGGTTAATTCACCCCTCCACTTT
CASRRGRVNSPLHF
>NA|TRBJ2-1|TRBV12-3/TRBV12-4|NA
TGTGCCATCGACAGTTACAATGAGCAGTTCTTC
CAIDSYNEQFF
>few|TRBJ1-4|TRBV15|NA
TGTGCCACCAGCAGAGATAGAGGGGAGGGCGAAAAACTGTTTTTT
CATSRDRGEGEKLFF
>NA|TRBJ2-7|TRBV7-8|TRBD2
TGTGCCAGCAGCTTCGGAGCTAGCGGGCTCTCCGAGCAGTACTTC
CASSFGASGLSEQYF
>many|TRBJ1-1|TRBV28|TRBD1
TGTGCCAGCAGGCTAGTTGACAGGGGGAACACTGAAGCTTTCTTT
CASRLVDRGNTEAFF
>NA|TRBJ2-3|TRBV29-1|NA
TGCAGCGTTGTGACTATCCGCACAGATACGCAGTATTTT
CSVVTIRTDTQYF
>many|TRBJ1-5|TRBV28|NA
TGTGCCAGCAGTTTGTATCAGGCGAATCAGCCCCAGCATTTT
CASSLYQANQPQHF
>many|TRBJ1-1|TRBV2|TRBD1
TGTGCCAGCAGTGAAGCGCAGGGGGCAAGGGAAGCTTTCTTT
CASSEAQGAREAFF
>many|TRBJ2-7|TRBV2|NA
TGTGCCAGCAGTGAACGGATCTTCTACGAGCAGTACTTC
CASSERIFYEQYF
>NA|TRBJ2-3|TRBV7-2|NA
TGTGCCAGCAGCCCGTGGGGGCTACGTTACACAGATACGCAGTATTTT
CASSPWGLRYTDTQYF
>many|TRBJ2-7|TRBV6-5|NA
TGTGCCAGCAGTTACGAGGGCAGGGGCTACGAGCAGTACTTC
CASSYEGRGYEQYF
>NA|TRBJ2-1|TRBV6-2/TRBV6-3|TRBD1
TGTGCCAGCAAGGGACAGGGATCCTACAATGAGCAGTTCTTC
CASKGQGSYNEQFF
>many|TRBJ2-7|TRBV11-2|NA
TGTGCCAGCAGCTTAGTACGGGACGGTTACGAGCAGTACTTC
CASSLVRDGYEQYF
>many|TRBJ2-2|TRBV28|TRBD2
TGTGCCAGCAGTCGTAGCGGGAGGAGGCCCGGGGAGCTGTTTTTT
CASSRSGRRPGELFF
>NA|TRBJ2-2|TRBV5-1|TRBD2
TGCGCCAGCAGCGAAATAAGAAACCCCGGGACTAGCGGGAAGCGGTCCGGGGAGCTGTTTTTT
CASSEIRNPGTSGKRSGELFF
>NA|TRBJ1-2|TRBV20-1|TRBD1
TGCAGTGCTATGGGACAGACACACTATGGCTACACCTTC
CSAMGQTHYGYTF
>NA|TRBJ2-7|TRBV5-6|TRBD1
TGTGCCAGCAGCTTGGGACAGGGTGTGGTCGAGCAGTACTTC
CASSLGQGVVEQYF
>many|TRBJ1-5|TRBV27|NA
TGTGCCAGCACCGCCGACAGTGATGGCAATCAGCCCCAGCATTTT
CASTADSDGNQPQHF
>NA|TRBJ2-7|TRBV18|TRBD2
TGTGCCACCAACTCGGGGGGATCATACGAGCAGTACTTC
CATNSGGSYEQYF
>many|TRBJ1-6|TRBV28|TRBD1
TGTGCCAGCGGGGACAGGGTATCACCCCTCCACTTT
CASGDRVSPLHF
>NA|TRBJ1-2|TRBV13|NA
TGTGCCAGCAGCTGGGGTGGCGGCTACACCTTC
CASSWGGGYTF
>NA|TRBJ2-7|TRBV13|NA
TGCGCCAGCAGCTCATCAGGAGTTTCCTACGAGCAGTACTTC
CASSSSGVSYEQYF
>NA|TRBJ2-5|TRBV30|NA
TGTGCCTGGAGATCCAGGGGTCTTGGGGGAGAGACCCAGTACTTC
CAWRSRGLGGETQYF
>few|TRBJ2-6|TRBV27|TRBD2
TGTGCCAGCAAAAAGCGGGAGAAATTCTCTGGGGCCAACGTCCTGACTTTC
CASKKREKFSGANVLTF
>NA|TRBJ2-3|TRBV6-2/TRBV6-3|NA
TGTGCCAGCAGTCCCGCGCTAGCGAGACTCACAGATACGCAGTATTTT
CASSPALARLTDTQYF